Listed below are T cell receptor beta chains from one sample, sequenced in a study of identical twins. MiXCR, applied by TCRdb to the 5' RACE reads, yields one record per CDR3 protein. Here the sample spans 450,000 or so distinct CDR3 sequences, 20% to 25% being singletons. The sample was also linked to a second study, of T cells expressing NK-cell markers.

The specimen was CD4+ T cells sorted from blood. These receptors originate from a woman between 18 and 29 years old in good health. The CDR3 runs from the conserved cysteine through the conserved F or W. The D gene is left open where the match is weak. Some rows have no size entry. The others give once, few or many, or a class for an expanded clone.

j_gene: TRBJ2-7
d_gene: .
v_gene: TRBV11-3
abundance: .
CDR3nt: TGTGCCACCTCAGACCGGGGGAGCTCCTACGAGCAGTACTTC
CDR3aa: CATSDRGSSYEQYF

j_gene: TRBJ2-7
d_gene: .
v_gene: TRBV20-1
abundance: .
CDR3nt: TGCAGTGCTAGAGATGGCACTCGGGTCACCTACGAGCAGTACTTC
CDR3aa: CSARDGTRVTYEQYF

j_gene: TRBJ1-2
d_gene: TRBD1
v_gene: TRBV10-1
abundance: few
CDR3nt: TGCGCCAGCAAGGGACAGCTTAGGGGCTATGGCTACACCTTC
CDR3aa: CASKGQLRGYGYTF

j_gene: TRBJ1-6
d_gene: TRBD1
v_gene: TRBV7-2
abundance: .
CDR3nt: TGTGCCAGCAGCTATAGGGACAGGCGGAATTCACCCCTCCACTTT
CDR3aa: CASSYRDRRNSPLHF

j_gene: TRBJ2-3
d_gene: TRBD2
v_gene: TRBV4-2
abundance: few
CDR3nt: TGTGCCAGCAGCTCGACTAGCGGGGCCATGCTTTTT
CDR3aa: CASSSTSGAMLF

j_gene: TRBJ2-1
d_gene: TRBD2
v_gene: TRBV12-5
abundance: .
CDR3nt: TGTGCTAGTGGTTTGTCACGGACCCTGGGGCTAAGCGGGGCCAATGAGCAGTTCTTC
CDR3aa: CASGLSRTLGLSGANEQFF

j_gene: TRBJ1-5
d_gene: .
v_gene: TRBV6-2/TRBV6-3
abundance: .
CDR3nt: TGTGCCAGCAGTTACAGATATAGCAATCAGCCCCAGCATTTT
CDR3aa: CASSYRYSNQPQHF

j_gene: TRBJ1-1
d_gene: .
v_gene: TRBV5-1
abundance: few
CDR3nt: TGCGCCAGCAGCAATGCCGGGGAGAGAGCTTTCTTT
CDR3aa: CASSNAGERAFF

j_gene: TRBJ2-1
d_gene: TRBD2
v_gene: TRBV6-5
abundance: .
CDR3nt: TGTGCCAGCAGTTCACGAAGGACTAGCGGGGGGTTAAATGAGCAGTTCTTC
CDR3aa: CASSSRRTSGGLNEQFF

j_gene: TRBJ1-5
d_gene: .
v_gene: TRBV6-2/TRBV6-3
abundance: many
CDR3nt: TGTGCCAGCGCTTCAACCGGGGTGATTCAGCCCCAGCATTTT
CDR3aa: CASASTGVIQPQHF

j_gene: TRBJ2-2
d_gene: .
v_gene: TRBV5-1
abundance: few
CDR3nt: TGCGCCAGCAGCTTATCAGGCGCCGGGGAGCTGTTTTTT
CDR3aa: CASSLSGAGELFF

j_gene: TRBJ2-1
d_gene: TRBD2
v_gene: TRBV5-6
abundance: .
CDR3nt: TGTGCCAGCAGCTTAAAGATTGGGACTAGGAACAATGAGCAGTTCTTC
CDR3aa: CASSLKIGTRNNEQFF

j_gene: TRBJ1-2
d_gene: .
v_gene: TRBV20-1
abundance: few
CDR3nt: TGCAGTGCCTGGTGGGCCAGTCCTAACTATGGCTACACCTTC
CDR3aa: CSAWWASPNYGYTF

j_gene: TRBJ1-1
d_gene: TRBD1
v_gene: TRBV9
abundance: few
CDR3nt: TGTGCCAGCAGCCTCCAGGGGGACAGGGGTAATGTTTTCTTT
CDR3aa: CASSLQGDRGNVFF

j_gene: TRBJ2-5
d_gene: .
v_gene: TRBV5-1
abundance: .
CDR3nt: TGCGCCAGCAGCTTATTATGGGCCGAGAGTTGGGAGACCCAGTACTTC
CDR3aa: CASSLLWAESWETQYF

j_gene: TRBJ2-7
d_gene: TRBD2
v_gene: TRBV12-3/TRBV12-4
abundance: many
CDR3nt: TGTGCCAGCAGTTTGAGACTAGCGAGCTCCTACGAGCAGTACTTC
CDR3aa: CASSLRLASSYEQYF

j_gene: TRBJ2-3
d_gene: .
v_gene: TRBV18
abundance: .
CDR3nt: TGTGCCAGCTCACCACCATCACAGGTGGCCGATACGCAGTATTTT
CDR3aa: CASSPPSQVADTQYF

j_gene: TRBJ2-5
d_gene: .
v_gene: TRBV3-1
abundance: .
CDR3nt: TGTGCCAGCAGCCAAGAGGTGGGACACGTACAAGAGACCCAGTACTTC
CDR3aa: CASSQEVGHVQETQYF

j_gene: TRBJ2-1
d_gene: TRBD2
v_gene: TRBV10-3
abundance: few
CDR3nt: TGTGCCATCAGTGAGCAGGGACTAGCGGGAGGGAATGAGCAGTTCTTC
CDR3aa: CAISEQGLAGGNEQFF

j_gene: TRBJ2-1
d_gene: TRBD2
v_gene: TRBV10-1
abundance: once
CDR3nt: TGCGCCAGCAGTTCGGCGGGAGGGCCTTATGAGCAGTTCTTC
CDR3aa: CASSSAGGPYEQFF